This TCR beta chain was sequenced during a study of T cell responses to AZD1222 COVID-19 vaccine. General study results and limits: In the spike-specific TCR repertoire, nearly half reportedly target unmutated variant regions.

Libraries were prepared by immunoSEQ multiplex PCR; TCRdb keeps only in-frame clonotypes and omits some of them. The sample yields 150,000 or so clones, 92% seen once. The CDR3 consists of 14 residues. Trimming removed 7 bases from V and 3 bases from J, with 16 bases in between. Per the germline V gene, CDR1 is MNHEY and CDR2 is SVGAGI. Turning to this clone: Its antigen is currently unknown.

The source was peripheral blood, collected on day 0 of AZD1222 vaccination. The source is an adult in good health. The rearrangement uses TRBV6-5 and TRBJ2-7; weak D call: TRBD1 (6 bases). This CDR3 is CASTALLQGYEQYF. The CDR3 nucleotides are TGTGCCAGCACCGCCCTACTACAGGGCTACGAGCAGTACTTC.